One sample yielded the 15 T cell receptor beta chains listed below, sequenced in a study of preoperative IRX-2 immunotherapy in early breast cancer. The treatment is: preoperative locoregional IRX-2 cytokine immunotherapy. Using immunoSEQ multiplex PCR, the repertoire was profiled, and TCRdb retains in-frame clones only, with some absent. The table lists 30,000 or so clones, 82% of them singletons. Sampling took place from a patient treated with IRX-2 immunotherapy. The receptors originated from a human donor with breast cancer.

The chain links TRBV18 to TRBJ1-3, with D perhaps TRBD1 (6 bases). CDR1 and CDR2 (germline): KGHSH, LQKENI. This CDR3 is 16 amino acids long. V was cut by 3 bases and J by 2 bases, with 14 bases left in between. The CDR3 DNA reads TGTGCCAGCTCACCTTCTCCAGGGGAGCCTGGAAACACCATATATTTT. It translates to CASSPSPGEPGNTIYF.

The chain recombines TRBV11-3 with TRBJ1-6; D possibly corresponds to TRBD1 (5 bases). Germline V CDR1 and CDR2: SGHNT, YENEEA. V was clipped by 1 base and J by 8 bases, with 12 bases between them. CDR3 length: 15 amino acids. DNA for the CDR3: TGTGCCAGCAGCTTAGGGTCGGGGGGGTATTCACCCCTCCACTTT. This encodes CASSLGSGGYSPLHF. Looking up the rest from reference TRBV11-3 and TRBJ1-6 gives the full variable domain: EAGVVQSPRYKIIEKKQPVAFWCNPISGHNTLYWYLQNLGQGPELLIRYENEEAVDDSQLPKDRFSAERLKGVDSTLKIQPAELGDSAVYLCASSLGSGGYSPLHFGNGTRLTVT.

The chain joins TRBV7-6 to TRBJ1-6; 7 bases are shared with TRBD1. The CDR3 runs to 14 residues. Germline lookup yields CDR1 SGHVS and CDR2 FNYEAQ. V dropped 5 bases and J dropped 8; count of bases not matched to a gene: 6. The CDR3 spells CASSRRQGDSPLHF. CDR3 bases: TGTGCCAGCAGCAGGCGACAGGGAGATTCACCCCTCCACTTT.

This chain uses TRBV7-1 with TRBJ2-2; no reliable D call. TRBV7-1 is given ORF status, its function remaining uncertain. This CDR3 is built from 13 residues. The V gene lost 4 bases and the J gene lost 4 bases, with 7 bases spanning the gap. CDR3 loop: CASSLSSTGELFF. In DNA, the CDR3 is TGTGCCAGCAGCTTAAGTTCCACCGGGGAGCTGTTTTTT.

In this sample, this clone turned up once. The rearrangement joins TRBV5-1 to TRBJ1-6, with 8 bases lining up with TRBD1. Germline V lookup: CDR1 SGHRS, CDR2 YFSETQ. This CDR3 is built from 14 residues. Trimming took 4 bases from V and 10 from J; bases not matched to a gene: 7. CDR3 protein: CASSPGQGGSPLHF. CDR3 coding DNA: TGCGCCAGCAGCCCCGGACAGGGTGGGTCACCCCTCCACTTT.

This chain links TRBV11-3 with TRBJ1-4, with D unresolved. Germline CDR1 is SGHNT and CDR2 is YENEEA. The CDR3 is 16 amino acids. V lost 3 bases and J lost 0, with 11 bases in between. CDR3: CASSLAGTATNEKLFF. The CDR3 DNA is TGTGCCAGCAGCTTGGCCGGAACTGCAACTAATGAAAAACTGTTTTTT.

The V call is TRBV19, the J call TRBJ2-1; D perhaps matches TRBD2 (6 bases). CDR3 size: 11 residues. The germline CDR1 and CDR2 sequences are LNHDA and SQIVND (reference sequence). With 3 bases removed from V and 12 bases from J, the gap between germline ends came to 9 bases. CDR3 loop: CASSIGGGQFF. CDR3 nucleotide sequence: TGTGCCAGTAGTATCGGGGGTGGGCAGTTCTTC.

J is TRBJ2-1 and V is TRBV14, with D uncertain. The CDR3 loop spans 16 amino acids. V shed 3 bases and J shed 2 bases, with 14 bases lying between them. Germline V gene sequence: CDR1 SGHDN, CDR2 FVKESK. CDR3 sequence (DNA): TGTGCCAGCAGCCACGTGCGCGCAGAGACCTACAATGAGCAGTTCTTC. Protein product: CASSHVRAETYNEQFF.

The sample holds one count of this clone. CDR3 bases: TGCGCCAGCAGTGACTTAGGTGGGGGGCTCTACAATGAGCAGTTCTTC. This encodes CASSDLGGGLYNEQFF. The rearrangement links TRBV10-2 to TRBJ2-1, with D perhaps matching TRBD1 or TRBD2 (6 bases each). The germline V gene encodes CDR1 WSHSY and CDR2 SAAADI. The CDR3 sequence is 16 residues long. V was trimmed by 3 bases and J by 3 bases, leaving 15 bases between them.

The chain uses TRBV11-3 and TRBJ1-1, with D perhaps matching TRBD1 (6 bases). Trimming took 5 bases from V and 5 from J, leaving 18 bases between them. CDR1 and CDR2 (germline): SGHNT, YENEEA. CDR3 length: 15 residues. The DNA of the CDR3 is TGTGCCAGCAGCCCAGGGGCCGGGAGGGTTACTGAAGCTTTCTTT. Residues: CASSPGAGRVTEAFF.

The chain couples TRBV30 to TRBJ1-2; a possible D gene is TRBD1 (5 bases). V lost 0 bases and J 2 bases, leaving 10 bases between the germline ends. This CDR3 region has 14 residues. CDR1 and CDR2 from the germline V gene are GTSNPN and SVGIG (reference sequence). CDR3 amino acids: CAWSVWGRNYGYTF. The CDR3 nucleotides are TGTGCCTGGAGTGTATGGGGGAGGAACTATGGCTACACCTTC. The full variable domain, with the rest looked up from reference TRBV30 and TRBJ1-2, is SQTIHQWPATLVQPVGSPLSLECTVEGTSNPNLYWYRQAAGRGLQLLFYSVGIGQISSEVPQNLSASRPQDRQFILSSKKLLLSDSGFYLCAWSVWGRNYGYTFGSGTRLTVV.

The chain uses TRBV29-1 and TRBJ2-5; TRBD1 aligns across 10 bases. Germline lookup yields CDR1 SQVTM and CDR2 ANQGSEA. V lost 4 bases, J lost 5 bases, and 1 base stayed unmatched. This CDR3 spans 12 amino acids. CDR3 in DNA: TGCAGCGTTGGACAGGGGGCGGAGACCCAGTACTTC. Residues: CSVGQGAETQYF.

V gene TRBV19 combines with J gene TRBJ1-4, with TRBD1 identical over 7 bases. This CDR3 comprises 14 residues. V was pared by 8 bases and J by 7 bases, with 10 bases of the junction left unmatched. Germline loops: CDR1 LNHDA, CDR2 SQIVND (reference sequence). The CDR3 spells CASANRGAVEKLFF. In DNA, the CDR3 is TGTGCCAGTGCTAACAGGGGAGCTGTTGAAAAACTGTTTTTT.

This chain connects TRBV6-8 to TRBJ2-2; 8 bases map to TRBD1. With V trimmed by 10 bases and J by 4 bases, 8 bases remained unmatched. The germline gives CDR1 MNHGY, CDR2 SAAAGT. The CDR3 spans 14 residues. Written as DNA, the CDR3 is TGTGCCATCAGCGCGCAGGGGGCCACCGGGGAGCTGTTTTTT. Protein product: CAISAQGATGELFF.

This clone was seen a handful of times. The V call is TRBV30, the J call TRBJ1-3; TRBD1 matches 7 bases. Per germline, CDR1 GTSNPN and CDR2 SVGIG (reference sequence). V shed 6 bases and J 0 bases; nucleotides not matched to a gene: 11. The CDR3 totals 16 residues. For the CDR3, the DNA is TGTGCCTGCTCAGGCCCGGGACAGTACTCTGGAAACACCATATATTTT. Translating gives CACSGPGQYSGNTIYF. The full variable domain, its missing parts supplied by reference TRBV30 and TRBJ1-3, is SQTIHQWPATLVQPVGSPLSLECTVEGTSNPNLYWYRQAAGRGLQLLFYSVGIGQISSEVPQNLSASRPQDRQFILSSKKLLLSDSGFYLCACSGPGQYSGNTIYFGEGSWLTVV.